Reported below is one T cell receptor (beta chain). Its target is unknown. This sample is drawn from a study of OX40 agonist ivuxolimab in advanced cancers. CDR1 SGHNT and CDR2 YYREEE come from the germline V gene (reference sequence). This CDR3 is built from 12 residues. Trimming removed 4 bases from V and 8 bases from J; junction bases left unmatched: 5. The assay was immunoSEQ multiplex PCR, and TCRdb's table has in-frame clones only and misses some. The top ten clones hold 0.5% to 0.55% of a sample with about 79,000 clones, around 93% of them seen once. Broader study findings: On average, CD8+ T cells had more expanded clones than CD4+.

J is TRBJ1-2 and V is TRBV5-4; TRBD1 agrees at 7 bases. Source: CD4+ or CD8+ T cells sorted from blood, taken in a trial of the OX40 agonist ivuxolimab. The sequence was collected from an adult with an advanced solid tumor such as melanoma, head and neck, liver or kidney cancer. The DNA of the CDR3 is TGTGCCAGCAGCGAGACAGGGAAGGGCTACACCTTC. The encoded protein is CASSETGKGYTF.